The rows below give T cell receptor beta chains drawn from one sample of a study of blood T cell repertoires in COVID-19. The method was immunoSEQ multiplex PCR; TCRdb's version includes in-frame clones alone and lacks a portion of them. The sample has about 87,000 clones; 70% to 90% are singletons. Sample: peripheral blood. The source of these receptors is a man aged 40-49 years with acute or convalescent COVID-19. The CDR3 runs from the conserved cysteine through the conserved F or W. The order of the fields is D gene, J gene, V gene, clone size, CDR3 DNA, CDR3 protein. The D gene is left open where the match is weak. Size tells how often a clone was seen (once, few, many) or the class of an expanded clone, and some rows leave it out.

TRBD1 | TRBJ1-3 | TRBV6-6 | - | TGTGCCAGCAGTTACGGGACAGGGTTTAGTAACACCATATATTTT | CASSYGTGFSNTIYF
TRBD2 | TRBJ2-3 | TRBV5-1 | - | TGCGCCAGCAGCTTGGAAGGCCCAGCGGGACTAAGCACAGATACGCAGTATTTT | CASSLEGPAGLSTDTQYF
TRBD1 | TRBJ1-2 | TRBV7-9 | once | TGTGCCAGCAGCTTAGATCCCAGGGGGTTTGGCTACACCTTC | CASSLDPRGFGYTF
- | TRBJ1-5 | TRBV4-3 | - | TGCGCCCCCCCGGCGGCCCTGAATAGCAATCAGCCCCAGCATTTT | CAPPAALNSNQPQHF
- | TRBJ1-1 | TRBV13 | - | TGTGCCAGCAGCTTAGGCCTGGGCAGCCAACACACTGAAGCTTTCTTT | CASSLGLGSQHTEAFF
- | TRBJ2-5 | TRBV6-2/TRBV6-3 | - | TGTGCCAGCAGTCCCCGGTTGAAGGAGACCCAGTACTTC | CASSPRLKETQYF
- | TRBJ2-1 | TRBV15 | once | TGTGCCACCAGCCGACTAACTAGCATCTCCTACAATGAGCAGTTCTTC | CATSRLTSISYNEQFF
- | TRBJ1-2 | TRBV6-5 | - | TGTGCCAGCAGACCCGACGGGGTCTATGGCTACACCTTC | CASRPDGVYGYTF
- | TRBJ2-7 | TRBV3-1/TRBV3-2 | - | TGTGCCAGCAGCCAAGGCCGGACAGCTCCCTTCGGCGAGCAGTACTTC | CASSQGRTAPFGEQYF
TRBD1 | TRBJ2-3 | TRBV6-1 | - | TGTGCCAGCAGTGACAGGGGGAAGAGCACAGATACGCAGTATTTT | CASSDRGKSTDTQYF
TRBD2 | TRBJ2-7 | TRBV9 | - | TGTGCCAGCAGCGCCGGGACTAGCGGGAGTTACGAGCAGTACTTC | CASSAGTSGSYEQYF
- | TRBJ2-5 | TRBV11-1 | - | TGTGCCAGCAGCTCAGGGGTTGTATGGGGGCAAGAGACCCAGTACTTC | CASSSGVVWGQETQYF
TRBD1 | TRBJ2-7 | TRBV24-1 | - | TGTGCCACCAGTGATGGACAGGCATTCTCCTACGAGCAGTACTTC | CATSDGQAFSYEQYF
TRBD1 | TRBJ2-7 | TRBV6-4 | many | TGTGCCAGCAGTGAGGGGACAGGGGGCGTCTACGAGCAGTACTTC | CASSEGTGGVYEQYF
TRBD1 | TRBJ1-2 | TRBV12-3/TRBV12-4 | - | TGTGCCAGCAGCCCCCCAGGGGGGAGTAACACCTTC | CASSPPGGSNTF
TRBD1 | TRBJ2-5 | TRBV30 | - | TGTGCCTGGAGTACAGGGGCGCCCGGGACCCAGTACTTC | CAWSTGAPGTQYF
TRBD1 | TRBJ1-6 | TRBV6-2/TRBV6-3 | once | TGTGCCAGCAGCTGGGGACAGGGGAGCTATAATTCACCCCTCCACTTT | CASSWGQGSYNSPLHF
- | TRBJ1-2 | TRBV7-2 | - | TGTGCCAGCAGCTTAGTTTCACAGGGTCAAGGCTACACCTTC | CASSLVSQGQGYTF
TRBD1 | TRBJ2-7 | TRBV9 | - | TGTGCCAGCAGCGCGTCGGGACAGGGTTACGAGCAGTACTTC | CASSASGQGYEQYF
TRBD2 | TRBJ2-1 | TRBV5-1 | - | TGCGCCAGCAGCGCGTCCGGGACTAGCGGCTCCTACAATGAGCAGTTCTTC | CASSASGTSGSYNEQFF
- | TRBJ2-5 | TRBV12-5 | - | TGTGCTAGTGGTAGAGGGCCGCAAGAGACCCAGTACTTC | CASGRGPQETQYF
TRBD2 | TRBJ2-2 | TRBV2 | - | TGTGCCAGCAGTGAAAGACTAGCGGGGGTTACCGGGGAGCTGTTTTTT | CASSERLAGVTGELFF
TRBD1 | TRBJ1-1 | TRBV29-1 | - | TGCAGCGTTGTAGGGACAGGGGGCTCGGCTGAAGCTTTCTTT | CSVVGTGGSAEAFF
TRBD1 | TRBJ1-1 | TRBV6-5 | - | TGTGCCAGCAGTTTGGACAGGGGTCACACTGAAGCTTTCTTT | CASSLDRGHTEAFF
- | TRBJ1-5 | TRBV5-6 | - | TGTGCCAGCAGCTTTGGACTGTATAGCAATCAGCCCCAGCATTTT | CASSFGLYSNQPQHF
TRBD1 | TRBJ2-2 | TRBV5-4 | - | TGTGCCAGCAGTCGGGACAGGGGCACCGGGGAGCTGTTTTTT | CASSRDRGTGELFF
TRBD1 | TRBJ2-1 | TRBV4-2 | - | TGTGCCAGCAGCCAATCAACTACCGGGACAGGGGTATACAATGAGCAGTTCTTC | CASSQSTTGTGVYNEQFF
TRBD1 | TRBJ1-5 | TRBV6-2/TRBV6-3 | - | TGTGCCAGCAGTTACCGACAGGGGGCTTATCAGCCCCAGCATTTT | CASSYRQGAYQPQHF
- | TRBJ1-1 | TRBV27 | - | TGTGCCAGCAGTTTATCCTCGAGATCCATGAACACTGAAGCTTTCTTT | CASSLSSRSMNTEAFF
TRBD1 | TRBJ2-7 | TRBV6-1 | - | TGTGCCAGCAGTGGACCCGGGACAGGGATCACCTACGAGCAGTACTTC | CASSGPGTGITYEQYF
TRBD1 | TRBJ2-3 | TRBV2 | - | TGTGCCAGCAGTGGACAGGGTGTAGATACGCAGTATTTT | CASSGQGVDTQYF
- | TRBJ1-2 | TRBV28 | - | TGTGCCAGCAGTACAGGGTTTTCTGGCTACACCTTC | CASSTGFSGYTF
TRBD1 | TRBJ2-5 | TRBV6-5 | - | TGTGCCAGCAGTTACGATCAGGGGGCGGAGACCCAGTACTTC | CASSYDQGAETQYF
- | TRBJ1-3 | TRBV19 | - | TGTGCCAGTGGAGGAGGGCCCAACTCTGGAAACACCATATATTTT | CASGGGPNSGNTIYF
- | TRBJ1-2 | TRBV21-1 | few | TGTGCCAGCAGCAGCCAACAGGGGGCAATCCTTGGCTACACCTTC | CASSSQQGAILGYTF
- | TRBJ2-3 | TRBV6-5 | - | TGTGCCAGCAGTTACTCGGCAGTCCCAGATACGCAGTATTTT | CASSYSAVPDTQYF
- | TRBJ2-1 | TRBV18 | - | TGTGCCAGCTCACCCCCGGGATCCCTATACAATGAGCAGTTCTTC | CASSPPGSLYNEQFF
TRBD1 | TRBJ1-3 | TRBV4-1 | - | TGCGCCAGCAGCCATCAAACCCCCGACAGGGACTCTGGAAACACCATATATTTT | CASSHQTPDRDSGNTIYF
- | TRBJ2-1 | TRBV7-3 | - | TGTGCCAGCGCTCCAGGTAGGATGAGCTCCTACAATGAGCAGTTCTTC | CASAPGRMSSYNEQFF
TRBD2 | TRBJ2-7 | TRBV5-1 | - | TGCGCCAGCAGCCCCGGGAGGAGCTCCTACGAGCAGTACTTC | CASSPGRSSYEQYF
- | TRBJ2-7 | TRBV18 | - | TGTGCCAGCTCCGGTGGTGTCAGCGTCCACGAGCAGTACTTC | CASSGGVSVHEQYF
TRBD1 | TRBJ1-1 | TRBV5-1 | - | TGCGCCAGCAGCTTCGGACAGGGGGCGGCGAACACTGAAGCTTTCTTT | CASSFGQGAANTEAFF
- | TRBJ1-4 | TRBV6-2/TRBV6-3 | - | TGTGCCAGCAGTTACTCGACGGCAGGGGAAGATGAAAAACTGTTTTTT | CASSYSTAGEDEKLFF
TRBD1 | TRBJ1-2 | TRBV12-3/TRBV12-4 | - | TGTGCCAGCAGCCGGACAGGGCTAGATGGCTACACCTTC | CASSRTGLDGYTF
- | TRBJ1-3 | TRBV5-6 | - | TGTGCCAGCAGCTACTCAGTGGGCTTAGGAAACACCATATATTTT | CASSYSVGLGNTIYF
TRBD1 | TRBJ2-2 | TRBV9 | - | TGTGCCAGCAGCCAACAGGGGACGGCCGGGGAGCTGTTTTTT | CASSQQGTAGELFF